In its sample, the clone carrying this T cell receptor (beta chain) was seen once. This specimen belongs to a study of blood T cell repertoires in COVID-19. Repertoires were generated with immunoSEQ multiplex PCR, while TCRdb's copy carries only in-frame clones and drops some. Among fewer than 85,000 clones listed, roughly 77% were seen once. The CDR3 has 16 amino acids. From germline, CDR1 is MNHEY and CDR2 SMNVEV (reference sequence). The J segment lost 4 bases and the V segment lost 8 bases, leaving 14 bases of the junction unmatched. The sequence was obtained from an older woman with acute or convalescent COVID-19. Sequencing was carried out using peripheral blood. The chain couples TRBV27 to TRBJ1-5; 7 bases match TRBD1. This CDR3 reads CASSSTPGQPNQPQHF. The CDR3 DNA reads TGTGCCAGCTCTTCCACCCCGGGACAGCCTAATCAGCCCCAGCATTTT.